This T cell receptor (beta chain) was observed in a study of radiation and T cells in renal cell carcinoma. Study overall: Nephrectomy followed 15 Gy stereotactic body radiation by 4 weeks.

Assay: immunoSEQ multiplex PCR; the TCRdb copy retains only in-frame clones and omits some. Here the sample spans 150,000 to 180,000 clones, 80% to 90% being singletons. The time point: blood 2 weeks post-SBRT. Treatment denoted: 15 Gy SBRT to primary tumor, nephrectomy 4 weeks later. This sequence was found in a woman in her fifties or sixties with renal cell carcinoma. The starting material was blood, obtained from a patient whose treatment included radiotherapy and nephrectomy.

CDR3 sequence: CAWKLKVNTGELFF. CDR3 sequence (DNA): TGTGCCTGGAAATTAAAGGTGAACACCGGGGAGCTGTTTTTT. The chain recombines TRBV30 with TRBJ2-2; unclear D gene. CDR1 and CDR2 from the germline V gene are GTSNPN and SVGIG (reference sequence). The V end lost 4 bases, the J end lost 1 base, and 10 bases lay between the germline ends. The length of the CDR3 is 14 residues. Full variable domain (remainder filled in from reference TRBV30 and TRBJ2-2): SQTIHQWPATLVQPVGSPLSLECTVEGTSNPNLYWYRQAAGRGLQLLFYSVGIGQISSEVPQNLSASRPQDRQFILSSKKLLLSDSGFYLCAWKLKVNTGELFFGEGSRLTVL.